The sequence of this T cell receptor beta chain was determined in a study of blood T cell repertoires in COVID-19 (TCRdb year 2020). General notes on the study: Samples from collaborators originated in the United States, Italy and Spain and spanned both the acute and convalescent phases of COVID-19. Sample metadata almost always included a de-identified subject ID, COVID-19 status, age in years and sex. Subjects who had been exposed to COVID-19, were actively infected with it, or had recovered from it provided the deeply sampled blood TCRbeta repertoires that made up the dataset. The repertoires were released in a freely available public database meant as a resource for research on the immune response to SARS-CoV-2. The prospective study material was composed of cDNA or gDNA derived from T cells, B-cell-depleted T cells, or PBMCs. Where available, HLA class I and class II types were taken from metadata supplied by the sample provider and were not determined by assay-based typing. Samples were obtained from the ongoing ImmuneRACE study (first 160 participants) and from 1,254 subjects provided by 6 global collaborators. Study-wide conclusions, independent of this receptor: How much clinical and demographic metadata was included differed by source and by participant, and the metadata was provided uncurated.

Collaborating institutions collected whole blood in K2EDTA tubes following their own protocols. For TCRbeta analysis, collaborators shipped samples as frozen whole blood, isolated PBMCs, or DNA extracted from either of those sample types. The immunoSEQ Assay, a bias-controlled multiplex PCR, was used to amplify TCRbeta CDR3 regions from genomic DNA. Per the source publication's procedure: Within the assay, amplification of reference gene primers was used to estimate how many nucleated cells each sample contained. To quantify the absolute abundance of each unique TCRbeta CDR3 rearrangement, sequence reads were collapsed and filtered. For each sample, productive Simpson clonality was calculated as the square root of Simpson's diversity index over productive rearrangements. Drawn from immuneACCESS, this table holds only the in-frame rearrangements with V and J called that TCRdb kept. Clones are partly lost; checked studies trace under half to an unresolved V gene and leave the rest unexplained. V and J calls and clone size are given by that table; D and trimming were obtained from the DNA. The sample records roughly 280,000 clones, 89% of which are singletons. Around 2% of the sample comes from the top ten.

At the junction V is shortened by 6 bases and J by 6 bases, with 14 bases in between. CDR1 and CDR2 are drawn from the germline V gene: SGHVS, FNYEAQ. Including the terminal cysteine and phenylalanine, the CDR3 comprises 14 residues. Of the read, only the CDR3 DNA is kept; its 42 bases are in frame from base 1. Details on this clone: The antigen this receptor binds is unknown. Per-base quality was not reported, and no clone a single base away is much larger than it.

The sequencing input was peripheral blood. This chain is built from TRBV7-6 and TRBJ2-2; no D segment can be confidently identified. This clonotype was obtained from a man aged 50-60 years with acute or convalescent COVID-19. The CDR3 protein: CASRSARVAGELFF. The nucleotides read TGTGCCAGCAGATCCGCCCGGGTTGCCGGGGAGCTGTTTTTT.